A single sample is the source of the 3 T cell receptor beta chains below, sequenced in a study of T-cell reconstitution after alpha-beta-depleted transplantation in children. The TCRbeta library was prepared with unique molecular identifiers. TCRdb processed the PCR reads anew with MiXCR; each CDR3 protein has one entry. The sample shows hundreds of thousands of distinct CDR3 sequences, less than 15% of them seen only once. Specimen: PBMCs, collected before TCRalphabeta/CD19-depleted stem cell transplant. The receptor source for this set is a girl between 2 and 10 years old with congenital amegakaryocytic thrombocytopenia, due to receive a stem cell transplant.

This clonotype was observed at least ten times. CDR3: CASSLGRGQDSPLHF. The CDR3 DNA is TGTGCCAGCAGTTTAGGGAGGGGACAGGATTCACCCCTCCACTTT. The rearrangement links TRBV12-3 or TRBV12-4 to TRBJ1-6, with 8 bases identical to TRBD1. The J segment lost 8 bases and the V segment lost 1 base, leaving 4 bases of the junction unmatched. This CDR3 is built from 15 residues.

This clonotype was seen a few times. The V and J genes are TRBV7-9 and TRBJ2-7; perhaps TRBD2 as D (5 bases). Per germline, CDR1 SEHNR and CDR2 FQNEAQ (reference sequence). The CDR3 totals 15 residues. V lost 4 bases and J lost 2, with 15 bases in between. Here the CDR3 DNA reads TGTGCCAGCAGCTCCGTATCGGACTCCACCTACGAGCAGTACTTC. This translates into CASSSVSDSTYEQYF.

The chain is built from TRBV18 and TRBJ2-5, with 8 bases aligning to TRBD1. Germline V gene sequence: CDR1 KGHSH, CDR2 LQKENI. CDR3 length: 16 amino acids. Unmatched junction bases numbered 5, after V lost 0 bases and J lost 2 bases. The CDR3 protein is CASSPPNRGKQETQYF. The CDR3 DNA is TGTGCCAGCTCACCACCTAACAGGGGGAAACAAGAGACCCAGTACTTC.